This entry features one T cell receptor (beta chain) sequence. Its cognate antigen is unknown. cDNA was produced in eight separate reactions per sample. TCRdb re-called the 5' RACE reads; every CDR3 protein appears as one record, without DNA. Reported are 350,000 to 500,000 distinct CDR3 sequences; the ten largest clones contain about 2.3%. The CDR3 has 14 amino acids. Germline V gives CDR1 SGHTA, CDR2 FQGNSA. This entry is derived from a study of monozygotic twins with inflammatory bowel disease. General study findings and limits: Separate T cell subtypes could not be resolved from one another. Comparison of concordant versus discordant twins revealed no difference in repertoire similarity, possibly due to limited power.

Source material: blood. The chain links TRBV7-2 to TRBJ1-5; TCRdb picks TRBD1, but there is no DNA to check that call. The sequence came from a human donor with ulcerative colitis or Crohn's disease, or a healthy co-twin of an affected twin (not recorded which). The CDR3 spells CASSYDSPNQPQHF.